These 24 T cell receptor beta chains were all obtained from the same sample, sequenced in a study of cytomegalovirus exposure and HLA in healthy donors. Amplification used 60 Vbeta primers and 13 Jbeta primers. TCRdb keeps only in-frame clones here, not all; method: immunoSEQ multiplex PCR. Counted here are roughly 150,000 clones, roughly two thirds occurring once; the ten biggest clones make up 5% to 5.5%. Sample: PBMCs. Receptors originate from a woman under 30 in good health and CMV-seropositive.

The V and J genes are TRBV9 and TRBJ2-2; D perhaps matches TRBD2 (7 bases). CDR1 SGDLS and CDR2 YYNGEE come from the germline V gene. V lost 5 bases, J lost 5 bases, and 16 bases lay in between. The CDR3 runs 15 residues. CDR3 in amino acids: CASSRGASRTGELFF. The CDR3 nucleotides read TGTGCCAGCAGTCGGGGGGCGTCGCGGACCGGGGAGCTGTTTTTT. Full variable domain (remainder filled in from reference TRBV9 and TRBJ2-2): DSGVTQTPKHLITATGQRVTLRCSPRSGDLSVYWYQQSLDQGLQFLIQYYNGEERAKGNILERFSAQQFPDLHSELNLSSLELGDSALYFCASSRGASRTGELFFGEGSRLTVL.

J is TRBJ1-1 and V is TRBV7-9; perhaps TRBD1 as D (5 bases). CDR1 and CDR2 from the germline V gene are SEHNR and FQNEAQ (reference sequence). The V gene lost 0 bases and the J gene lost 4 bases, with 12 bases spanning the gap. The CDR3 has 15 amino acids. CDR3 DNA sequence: TGTGCCAGCAGCTTAGCCCCCGCGGGGGGCACTGAAGCTTTCTTT. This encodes CASSLAPAGGTEAFF.

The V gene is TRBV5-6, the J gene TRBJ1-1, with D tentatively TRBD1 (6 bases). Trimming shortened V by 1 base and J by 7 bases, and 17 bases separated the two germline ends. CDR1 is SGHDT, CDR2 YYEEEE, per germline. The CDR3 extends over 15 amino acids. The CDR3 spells CASSLRWPGDNEAFF. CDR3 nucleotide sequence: TGTGCCAGCAGCTTGAGATGGCCAGGGGATAATGAAGCTTTCTTT.

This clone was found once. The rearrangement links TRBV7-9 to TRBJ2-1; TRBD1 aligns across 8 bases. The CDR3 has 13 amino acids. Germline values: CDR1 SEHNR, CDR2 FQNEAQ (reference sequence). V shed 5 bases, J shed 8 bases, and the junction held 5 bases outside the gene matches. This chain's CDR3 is CASSQQGVDEQFF. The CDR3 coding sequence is TGTGCCAGCAGCCAACAGGGGGTCGATGAGCAGTTCTTC.

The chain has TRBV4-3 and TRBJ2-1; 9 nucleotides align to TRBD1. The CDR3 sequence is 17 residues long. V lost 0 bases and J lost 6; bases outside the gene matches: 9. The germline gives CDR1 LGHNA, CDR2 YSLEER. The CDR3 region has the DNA TGCGCCAGCAGCCAAGATCCCCGGGACAGGGCCTTCAATGAGCAGTTCTTC. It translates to CASSQDPRDRAFNEQFF.

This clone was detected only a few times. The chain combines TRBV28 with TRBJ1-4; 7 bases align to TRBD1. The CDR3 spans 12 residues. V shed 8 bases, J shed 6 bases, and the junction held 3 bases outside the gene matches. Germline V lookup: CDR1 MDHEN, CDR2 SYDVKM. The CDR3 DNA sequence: TGTGCCAGCCGAACAGGGGATGAAAAACTGTTTTTT. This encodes CASRTGDEKLFF.

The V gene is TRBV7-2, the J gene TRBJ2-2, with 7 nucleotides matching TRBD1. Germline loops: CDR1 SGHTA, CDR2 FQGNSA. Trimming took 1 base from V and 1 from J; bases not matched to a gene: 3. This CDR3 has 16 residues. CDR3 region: CASSLVPGGNTGELFF. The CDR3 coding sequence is TGTGCCAGCAGCTTAGTGCCAGGGGGGAACACCGGGGAGCTGTTTTTT.

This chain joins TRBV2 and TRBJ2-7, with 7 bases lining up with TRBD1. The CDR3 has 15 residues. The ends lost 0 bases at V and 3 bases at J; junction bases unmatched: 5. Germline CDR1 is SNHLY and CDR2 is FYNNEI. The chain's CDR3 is CASSEAAGQVYEQYF. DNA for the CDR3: TGTGCCAGCAGTGAAGCGGCTGGACAGGTCTACGAGCAGTACTTC. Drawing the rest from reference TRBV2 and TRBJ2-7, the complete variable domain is EPEVTQTPSHQVTQMGQEVILRCVPISNHLYFYWYRQILGQKVEFLVSFYNNEISEKSEIFDDQFSVERPDGSNFTLKIRSTKLEDSAMYFCASSEAAGQVYEQYFGPGTRLTVT.

CDR3 protein: CASSPTGGDEKLFF. The CDR3 DNA is TGTGCCAGCAGCCCTACAGGGGGGGATGAAAAACTGTTTTTT. The chain carries TRBV7-9 and TRBJ1-4; TRBD1 matches at 8 bases. The CDR3 extends over 14 amino acids. Looked up from germline, CDR1 is SEHNR and CDR2 is FQNEAQ (reference sequence). V gave up 5 bases and J gave up 6 bases; unmatched junction bases: 5.

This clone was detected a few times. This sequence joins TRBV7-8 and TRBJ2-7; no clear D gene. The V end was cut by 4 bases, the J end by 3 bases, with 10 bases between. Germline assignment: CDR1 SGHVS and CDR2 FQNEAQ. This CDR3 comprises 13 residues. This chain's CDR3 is CASSWSSYYEQYF. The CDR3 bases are TGTGCCAGCAGCTGGTCTAGTTACTACGAGCAGTACTTC.

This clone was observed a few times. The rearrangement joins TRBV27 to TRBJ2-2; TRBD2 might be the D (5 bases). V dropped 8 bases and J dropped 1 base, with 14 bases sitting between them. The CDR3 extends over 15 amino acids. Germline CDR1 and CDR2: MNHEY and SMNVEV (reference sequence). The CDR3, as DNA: TGTGCCAGCTCCTATGCGGGCAGGAACACCGGGGAGCTGTTTTTT. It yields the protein CASSYAGRNTGELFF.

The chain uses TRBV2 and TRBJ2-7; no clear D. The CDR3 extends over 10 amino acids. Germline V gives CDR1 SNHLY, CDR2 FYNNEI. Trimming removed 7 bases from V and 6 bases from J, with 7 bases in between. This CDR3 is CASIFGEQYF. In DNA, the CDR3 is TGTGCCAGCATTTTCGGCGAGCAGTACTTC.

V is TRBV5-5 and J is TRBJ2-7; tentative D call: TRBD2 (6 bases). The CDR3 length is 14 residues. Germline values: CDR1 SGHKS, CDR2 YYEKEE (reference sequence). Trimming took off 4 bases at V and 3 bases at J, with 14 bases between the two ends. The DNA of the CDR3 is TGTGCCAGCAGCCCTCGGGGGAGAAACTACGAGCAGTACTTC. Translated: CASSPRGRNYEQYF.

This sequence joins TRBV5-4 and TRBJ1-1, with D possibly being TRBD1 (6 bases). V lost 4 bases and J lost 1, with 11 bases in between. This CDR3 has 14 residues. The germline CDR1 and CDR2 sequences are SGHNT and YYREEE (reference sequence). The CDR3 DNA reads TGTGCCAGCAGCCAAACAGGGTGGAACACTGAAGCTTTCTTT. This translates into CASSQTGWNTEAFF.

The CDR3 reads CASSAGLTQPQHF. CDR3 DNA: TGTGCCAGCAGTGCGGGATTGACTCAGCCCCAGCATTTT. J is TRBJ1-5 and V is TRBV2; D unclear. The CDR3 runs 13 residues. Germline V gene lookup returns CDR1 SNHLY and CDR2 FYNNEI. V gave up 4 bases and J gave up 6 bases, with 10 bases separating them.

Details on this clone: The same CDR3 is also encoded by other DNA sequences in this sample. CDR3 nucleotide sequence: TGTGCCAGCAGTTTTAACAATGAGCAGTTCTTC. Its protein is CASSFNNEQFF. V is TRBV6-6 and J is TRBJ2-1; D unclear. Deletions cut 4 bases from V and 5 bases from J, with 3 bases between. There are 11 residues in the CDR3. Germline V gene lookup returns CDR1 MNHNY and CDR2 SVGAGI (reference sequence).

CDR3 in amino acids: CASTKRGGAGAKNIQYF. The CDR3 DNA reads TGTGCCAGCACCAAACGGGGGGGGGCCGGGGCCAAAAACATTCAGTACTTC. The chain couples TRBV7-8 to TRBJ2-4; 8 bases line up with TRBD2. Trimming took 7 bases from V and 1 from J; bases not matched to a gene: 12. CDR1 and CDR2 from the germline V gene are SGHVS and FQNEAQ. This CDR3 spans 17 amino acids.

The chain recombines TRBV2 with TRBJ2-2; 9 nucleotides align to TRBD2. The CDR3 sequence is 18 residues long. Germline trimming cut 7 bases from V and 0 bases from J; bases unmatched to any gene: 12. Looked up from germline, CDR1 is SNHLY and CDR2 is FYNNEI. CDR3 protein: CASTALPGGGANTGELFF. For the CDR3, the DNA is TGTGCCAGCACGGCCCTACCAGGCGGGGGGGCGAACACCGGGGAGCTGTTTTTT.

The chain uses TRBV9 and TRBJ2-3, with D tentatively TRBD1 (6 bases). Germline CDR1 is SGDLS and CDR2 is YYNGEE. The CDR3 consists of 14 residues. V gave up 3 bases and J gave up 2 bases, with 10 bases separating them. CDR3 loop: CASSGTAPTDTQYF. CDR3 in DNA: TGTGCCAGCAGCGGGACAGCGCCCACAGATACGCAGTATTTT.

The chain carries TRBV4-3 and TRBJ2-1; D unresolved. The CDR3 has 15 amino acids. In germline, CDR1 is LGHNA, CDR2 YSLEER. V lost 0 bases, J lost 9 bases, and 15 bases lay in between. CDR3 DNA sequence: TGCGCCAGCAGCCAAGAGCTCGCTACCCCACGTGAGCAGTTCTTC. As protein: CASSQELATPREQFF.

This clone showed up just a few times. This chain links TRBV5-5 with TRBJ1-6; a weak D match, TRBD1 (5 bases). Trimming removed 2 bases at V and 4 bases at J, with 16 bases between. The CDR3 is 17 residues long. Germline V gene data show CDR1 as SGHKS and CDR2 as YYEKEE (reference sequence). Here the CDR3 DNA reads TGTGCCAGCAGCTTCTACAGGACCGAGGCGTATAATTCACCCCTCCACTTT. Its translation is CASSFYRTEAYNSPLHF.

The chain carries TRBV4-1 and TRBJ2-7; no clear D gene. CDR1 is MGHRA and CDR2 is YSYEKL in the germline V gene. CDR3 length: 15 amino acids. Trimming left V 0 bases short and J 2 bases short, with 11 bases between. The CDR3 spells CASSQDGGSPYEQYF. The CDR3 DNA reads TGCGCCAGCAGCCAAGATGGTGGTAGCCCCTACGAGCAGTACTTC.

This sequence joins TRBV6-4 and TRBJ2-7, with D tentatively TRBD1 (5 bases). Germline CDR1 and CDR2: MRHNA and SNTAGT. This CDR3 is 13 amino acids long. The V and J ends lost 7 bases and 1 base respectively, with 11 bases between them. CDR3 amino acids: CASIPQESYEQYF. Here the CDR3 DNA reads TGTGCCAGCATCCCACAGGAATCCTACGAGCAGTACTTC.

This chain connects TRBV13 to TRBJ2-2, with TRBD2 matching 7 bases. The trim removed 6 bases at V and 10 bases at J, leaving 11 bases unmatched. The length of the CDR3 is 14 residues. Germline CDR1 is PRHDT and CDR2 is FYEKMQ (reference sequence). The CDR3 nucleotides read TGTGCCAGCAGTCCTCCGGGACTAAAGAAGGAGCTGTTTTTT. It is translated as CASSPPGLKKELFF.